This TCR beta chain emerged from a study of blood T cell repertoires in COVID-19. This clone came up once. As originally analysed: The authors estimated nucleated cell counts from reference gene primer amplification. Sequencing used immunoSEQ multiplex PCR; TCRdb keeps in-frame clones, though not all of them. V and J calls and clone size come straight from that table; D and trimming were deduced from the DNA. The sample has approximately 400,000 clones, 80% to 85% seen once. The length of the CDR3 is 13 residues. V gave up 3 bases and J gave up 3 bases, with 8 bases separating them. Per the germline V gene, CDR1 is LNHDA and CDR2 is SQIVND (reference sequence).

The chain couples TRBV19 to TRBJ1-1, with D unresolved. The sequenced sample was PBMCs or T cells enriched from blood (not recorded which). The clonotype was recovered from a woman in her forties or fifties who had recovered from COVID-19. CDR3 amino acids: CASSIQRYTEAFF. The CDR3 bases are TGTGCCAGTAGTATTCAGCGGTACACTGAAGCTTTCTTT.